A single sample gave rise to the 5 T cell receptor beta chains below, sequenced in a study of cytomegalovirus exposure and HLA in healthy donors. The protocol was immunoSEQ multiplex PCR, while the TCRdb copy is restricted to in-frame clones and leaves out a portion. The data contain over 250,000 clones, roughly 87% of them singletons. Sequencing was carried out using PBMCs. Receptor source: a woman younger than 45 in good health and CMV-seropositive.

The chain carries TRBV5-6 and TRBJ1-1, with a tentative D call TRBD1 (6 bases). Germline CDR1 reads SGHDT; CDR2 reads YYEEEE. V lost 5 bases and J lost 4, with 12 bases in between. The CDR3 covers 13 residues. CDR3 bases: TGTGCCAGCAGGCCTACAGGGCGCACTGAAGCTTTCTTT. As protein: CASRPTGRTEAFF.

The CDR3: CASSFSPAIRTGTDTDTQYF. CDR3 sequence (DNA): TGTGCCAGCAGTTTCTCCCCTGCAATTCGGACAGGGACAGATACAGATACGCAGTATTTT. The chain recombines TRBV27 with TRBJ2-3; 8 positions agree with TRBD1. From germline, CDR1 is MNHEY and CDR2 SMNVEV (reference sequence). CDR3 size: 20 residues. After removal of 3 bases from V and 3 bases from J, the junction contained 20 bases not matched to a gene.

The rearrangement links TRBV27 to TRBJ2-5; TRBD2 is a possible D gene (5 bases). Germline assignment: CDR1 MNHEY and CDR2 SMNVEV (reference sequence). This CDR3 comprises 17 residues. V lost 2 bases and J lost 0, with 16 bases in between. CDR3 sequence: CASSLVGLQSYQETQYF. The CDR3 coding sequence is TGTGCCAGCAGTTTAGTCGGACTCCAATCGTACCAAGAGACCCAGTACTTC.

The CDR3 bases are TGTGCCAGCAGCTTAGGGCTAGCGGGAGAGTACAATGAGCAGTTCTTC. This codes for CASSLGLAGEYNEQFF. V and J are TRBV7-2 and TRBJ2-1, with TRBD2 matching over 10 bases. CDR3 size: 16 residues. Germline-derived CDR1 and CDR2 are SGHTA and FQGNSA. Trimming cost V 1 base and J 4 bases; bases outside gene matches: 4.

V gene TRBV19 combines with J gene TRBJ2-7; 16 nucleotides match TRBD2. This CDR3 has 17 residues. V dropped 5 bases and J dropped 5; count of bases not matched to a gene: 9. Germline loops: CDR1 LNHDA, CDR2 SQIVND (reference sequence). Here the CDR3 reads CASSQGLAGGPEHEQYF. CDR3 bases: TGTGCCAGTAGTCAGGGACTAGCGGGAGGGCCAGAACACGAGCAGTACTTC.